The 21 T cell receptor beta chains in this list originate from one sample, sequenced in a study of regulatory T cells in long-lasting Graves disease. Relying on iRepertoire HTBI primers and Arm-PCR of CDR3 regions, the team built TCR beta libraries. TCRdb analysed the multiplex PCR reads with MiXCR anew, one entry per CDR3 protein. There are some 250,000 distinct CDR3 sequences in the sample; about 18% occur only once, and around 20% lies in the top ten. The time point: newly diagnosed GD, antithyroid drugs for less than 3 months. PBMC-extracted RNA yielded the TCR library. Sequenced here: peripheral blood mononuclear cells (PBMCs), sampled at new diagnosis, from a patient treated with antithyroid drugs. The receptors originated from a female donor with Graves disease.

This chain joins TRBV11-2 and TRBJ2-3; TRBD2 matches at 15 bases. The CDR3 runs to 18 residues. Germline trimming cut 7 bases from V and 0 bases from J; bases unmatched to any gene: 8. In germline, CDR1 is SGHAT, CDR2 FQNNGV. CDR3 DNA sequence: TGTGCCAGCAACCCCGGGACTAGCGGGAGGACTAGCACAGATACGCAGTATTTT. It encodes CASNPGTSGRTSTDTQYF.

The chain recombines TRBV11-3 with TRBJ2-2, with 9 bases matching TRBD2. The germline V gene encodes CDR1 SGHNT and CDR2 YENEEA. V lost 4 bases, J lost 3 bases, and 3 bases stayed unmatched. CDR3 length equals 15 residues. CDR3 residues: CASSSGLAYTGELFF. The DNA of the CDR3 is TGTGCCAGCAGCTCCGGACTAGCGTACACCGGGGAGCTGTTTTTT.

This clonotype was picked up many times. The chain uses TRBV12-5 and TRBJ1-1; no clear D. The CDR3 contains 12 residues. Germline CDR1 is LGHNT and CDR2 is FRNRAP. V was trimmed by 2 bases and J by 3 bases, leaving 4 bases between them. The CDR3 DNA sequence: TGTGCTAGTGGTTTGAGGGACACTGAAGCTTTCTTT. Protein product: CASGLRDTEAFF.

The rearrangement joins TRBV2 to TRBJ2-1, with D possibly matching TRBD1 (6 bases). The CDR3 has 16 residues. V gave up 6 bases and J gave up 7 bases, with 22 bases separating them. The germline gives CDR1 SNHLY, CDR2 FYNNEI. The CDR3 DNA follows: TGTGCCAGCAGGACGGACAGATTCTTAGTTGGGAATGAGCAGTTCTTC. It is translated as CASRTDRFLVGNEQFF. The full variable domain, completed using reference TRBV2 and TRBJ2-1, is EPEVTQTPSHQVTQMGQEVILRCVPISNHLYFYWYRQILGQKVEFLVSFYNNEISEKSEIFDDQFSVERPDGSNFTLKIRSTKLEDSAMYFCASRTDRFLVGNEQFFGPGTRLTVL.

This clonotype has at least ten counts. CDR3 residues: CASSLAMNTEAFF. CDR3 sequence (DNA): TGTGCCAGCAGTTTGGCGATGAACACTGAAGCTTTCTTT. This chain joins TRBV12-3 or TRBV12-4 and TRBJ1-1; unclear D gene. The CDR3 loop spans 13 amino acids. V gave up 3 bases and J gave up 0 bases, with 5 bases separating them.

This clonotype appeared many times. The chain links TRBV20-1 to TRBJ2-7; 9 bases are shared with TRBD2. Germline CDR1 is DFQATT and CDR2 is SNEGSKA (reference sequence). CDR3 length: 14 amino acids. With 6 bases clipped from V and 5 bases from J, the junction kept 11 bases outside the gene matches. CDR3 amino acids: CSARPGTSPNEQYF. In nucleotides, the CDR3 is TGCAGTGCGCGACCCGGGACTAGCCCTAACGAGCAGTACTTC.

In this sample, this clonotype turned up many times. The chain uses TRBV7-3 and TRBJ2-1; 13 positions agree with TRBD2. Germline CDR1 and CDR2: SGHTA and FQGTGA. This CDR3 is 17 amino acids long. V was pared by 5 bases and J by 5 bases, with 9 bases of the junction left unmatched. In nucleotides, the CDR3 is TGTGCCAGCAGCCTATCTCCCGGACTAGCGGGAGACAATGAGCAGTTCTTC. Residues: CASSLSPGLAGDNEQFF.

In this sample, this clonotype turned up many times. The chain joins TRBV20-1 to TRBJ1-4; D is perhaps TRBD1 (6 bases). Germline V gene lookup returns CDR1 DFQATT and CDR2 SNEGSKA (reference sequence). Trimming pared 5 bases from V and 8 bases from J, leaving 24 bases between. The CDR3 is 16 residues long. In DNA form, the CDR3 reads TGCAGTGCTCATGGGGACACCCGAACACCTGAAGAAAAACTGTTTTTT. It translates to CSAHGDTRTPEEKLFF.

The chain uses TRBV5-1 and TRBJ1-1; D perhaps matches TRBD1 (6 bases). With 8 bases removed from V and 0 bases from J, the gap between germline ends came to 14 bases. Per the germline V gene, CDR1 is SGHRS and CDR2 is YFSETQ. This CDR3 spans 14 amino acids. The CDR3: CASTPGHMNTEAFF. The DNA of the CDR3 is TGCGCCAGTACTCCGGGACACATGAACACTGAAGCTTTCTTT.

This clonotype was observed a handful of times. V usage is TRBV20-1 and J usage is TRBJ1-1; tentative D call: TRBD1 (5 bases). The CDR3 totals 14 residues. Germline CDR1 DFQATT, CDR2 SNEGSKA (reference sequence). DNA of the CDR3: TGCAGGGCGGATCAGGGAGGCCTAAACACTGAAGCTTTCTTT. Translation: CRADQGGLNTEAFF.

This clonotype was seen a few times. The chain has TRBV10-3 and TRBJ1-2; no clear D. The CDR3 is 13 residues long. Looked up from germline, CDR1 is ENHRY and CDR2 is SYGVKD. Trimming pared 0 bases from V and 13 bases from J, leaving 15 bases between. The CDR3 reads CAISESPDAPVTF. The CDR3 DNA reads as TGTGCCATCAGTGAGTCGCCGGACGCCCCTGTCACCTTC.

The CDR3 region is CASSIREGYGYTF. The DNA for the CDR3 is TGTGCCAGCAGCATCAGGGAAGGCTATGGCTACACCTTC. The V and J genes are TRBV6-1 and TRBJ1-2, with TRBD1 as a possible D gene (5 bases). Germline V gene lookup returns CDR1 MNHNS and CDR2 SASEGT. V lost 6 bases to trimming and J lost 4 bases, with 12 bases between them. The CDR3 length is 13 residues.

This clonotype was counted only a few times. A single base separates this from a much larger clone, so it may be a read error. The chain uses TRBV3-1 and TRBJ2-1; 10 bases align to TRBD2. Germline assignment: CDR1 LGHDT and CDR2 YNNKEL (reference sequence). The J segment lost 0 bases and the V segment lost 3 bases, leaving 2 bases of the junction unmatched. The CDR3 has 16 amino acids. The CDR3 nucleotides read TGTGCCAGCAGCCATAGCGGGGGGAGCTCCTACAATGAGCAGTTCTTC. Protein sequence: CASSHSGGSSYNEQFF.

This clonotype was detected many times. The DNA of the CDR3 is TGTGCCAGCAGGGCAGGGGGCATAGACATTCAGTACTTC. Translation: CASRAGGIDIQYF. V gene TRBV2 combines with J gene TRBJ2-4; 8 bases fit TRBD1. Germline values: CDR1 SNHLY, CDR2 FYNNEI. With 6 bases clipped from V and 8 bases from J, the junction kept 6 bases outside the gene matches. The CDR3 has 13 residues. The variable domain in full, completed from reference TRBV2 and TRBJ2-4, reads EPEVTQTPSHQVTQMGQEVILRCVPISNHLYFYWYRQILGQKVEFLVSFYNNEISEKSEIFDDQFSVERPDGSNFTLKIRSTKLEDSAMYFCASRAGGIDIQYFGAGTRLSVL.

This clonotype has ten or more counts. The V and J genes are TRBV24-1 and TRBJ2-2; 11 bases agree with TRBD2. V trimming: 4 bases; J trimming: 8 bases; junction bases outside the gene matches: 11. The germline V gene has CDR1 KGHDR and CDR2 SFDVKD. This CDR3 is built from 17 residues. The CDR3 region has the DNA TGTGCCACCAGTGACTTGACTAGCGGGACCCCTGGGGGGGAGCTGTTTTTT. It is translated as CATSDLTSGTPGGELFF.

In its sample, this clonotype was seen many times. The chain uses TRBV6-4 and TRBJ1-1; D gene unclear. The V end was cut by 6 bases, the J end by 4 bases, with 12 bases between. This CDR3 has 13 amino acids. Germline CDR1 is MRHNA and CDR2 is SNTAGT. Here the CDR3 reads CASRISEGTEAFF. As DNA, the CDR3 is TGTGCCAGCAGAATCTCGGAAGGCACTGAAGCTTTCTTT.

This clonotype was detected ten times or more. This chain links TRBV2 with TRBJ1-5; D not resolved. The CDR3 is 13 amino acids. From germline, CDR1 is SNHLY and CDR2 FYNNEI. Trimming stripped 6 bases from V and 3 bases from J, with 9 bases between. CDR3 DNA sequence: TGTGCCAGCAGACAGCTATACAATCAGCCCCAGCATTTT. It encodes CASRQLYNQPQHF.

This clonotype has more than one count but fewer than ten. This chain joins TRBV27 and TRBJ1-4; 9 positions agree with TRBD1. Germline lookup yields CDR1 MNHEY and CDR2 SMNVEV (reference sequence). V shed 6 bases, J shed 5 bases, and the junction held 7 bases outside the gene matches. The CDR3 spans 15 residues. CDR3 in DNA: TGTGCCAGCAGGAAATCCGGACAGGGGAATGAAAAACTGTTTTTT. Its translation is CASRKSGQGNEKLFF.

In its sample, this clonotype was seen many times. The chain employs TRBV6-5 and TRBJ2-7; D uncertain. The CDR3 runs to 15 residues. The germline gives CDR1 MNHEY, CDR2 SVGAGI. V lost 2 bases and J lost 1, with 12 bases in between. The CDR3 loop is CASSYRPRSSYEQYF. The CDR3 nucleotides read TGTGCCAGCAGTTACAGGCCTAGATCTTCCTACGAGCAGTACTTC.

This clonotype was recorded many times. This sequence joins TRBV15 and TRBJ2-5; D is ambiguous. Trimming stripped 5 bases from V and 2 bases from J, with 9 bases between. CDR3 length: 13 residues. CDR1 LNHNV and CDR2 YYDKDF come from the germline V gene (reference sequence). CDR3 bases: TGTGCCACCAGCCTTTCGCAGCAAGAGACCCAGTACTTC. It encodes CATSLSQQETQYF.

This clonotype was counted ten times or more. V usage is TRBV18 and J usage is TRBJ1-3; TRBD1 is a possible D gene (6 bases). This CDR3 comprises 15 residues. Germline CDR1 and CDR2: KGHSH and LQKENI. Trimming removed 4 bases at V and 1 base at J, with 11 bases between. Here the CDR3 DNA reads TGTGCCAGCTCACAGGAACAGGGTTCTGGAAACACCATATATTTT. Its protein is CASSQEQGSGNTIYF.